The 13 T cell receptor beta chains below were found in one sample sequenced in a study of control samples from healthy donors and cancer patients (dated by TCRdb to 2018 to 2021). The method behind the library was the immunoSEQ multiplex PCR assay. TCRdb's version of the immuneACCESS table is confined to in-frame rearrangements and falls short of the full clone set. An unresolved V gene accounts for under half of the shortfall where checked; the remainder is of unknown origin. The sample profile shows under 80,000 clones; around 93% of them were found once. Clones ranked in the top ten supply over 2.5% of the sample. Sequencing was performed on blood. The source of these receptors is a woman in her 30s in good health.

V is TRBV6-6 and J is TRBJ1-1; D not resolved. CDR1 MNHNY and CDR2 SVGAGI come from the germline V gene (reference sequence). The CDR3 spans 10 residues. V was pared by 2 bases and J by 11 bases, with 6 bases between. The CDR3 nucleotides read TGTGCCAGCAGTTACCGAGGGGCTTTCTTT. This encodes CASSYRGAFF.

V gene TRBV11-2 combines with J gene TRBJ1-2; 7 bases are a match to TRBD1. The germline V gene encodes CDR1 SGHAT and CDR2 FQNNGV. The CDR3 is 13 amino acids. Trimming took 5 bases from V and 5 from J; bases not matched to a gene: 5. The CDR3 loop is CASSEGQSYGYTF. The CDR3 nucleotides are TGTGCCAGCAGCGAGGGACAGTCTTATGGCTACACCTTC.

The rearrangement joins TRBV10-2 to TRBJ2-7, with TRBD2 matching 7 bases. CDR1 WSHSY and CDR2 SAAADI come from the germline V gene. The CDR3 length is 13 residues. Trimming cost V 10 bases and J 7 bases; bases outside gene matches: 13. The CDR3 DNA is TGCGCCACCAGCCTGGGGGGGGGAGGAGAGCAGTACGTC. This sequence encodes CATSLGGGGEQYV.

CDR3 region: CASSLIFEVNTEAFF. In DNA form, the CDR3 reads TGTGCCAGCAGTTTGATTTTCGAGGTGAACACTGAAGCTTTCTTT. The chain recombines TRBV28 with TRBJ1-1; D gene unclear. This CDR3 has 15 amino acids. Trimming stripped 3 bases from V and 0 bases from J, with 11 bases between. The germline V gene encodes CDR1 MDHEN and CDR2 SYDVKM. Full variable domain (missing parts from reference TRBV28 and TRBJ1-1): DVKVTQSSRYLVKRTGEKVFLECVQDMDHENMFWYRQDPGLGLRLIYFSYDVKMKEKGDIPEGYSVSREKKERFSLILESASTNQTSMYLCASSLIFEVNTEAFFGQGTRLTVV.

V usage is TRBV28 and J usage is TRBJ1-1; D not resolved. In germline, CDR1 is MDHEN, CDR2 SYDVKM. The CDR3 extends over 10 amino acids. Between the trimmed V and J ends, which lost 8 bases and 3 bases, there was a span of 4 bases. CDR3 DNA: TGTGCCAGCGGCCACACTGAAGCTTTCTTT. It specifies CASGHTEAFF.

V and J are TRBV27 and TRBJ1-4, with no clear D. CDR3 length equals 17 residues. The germline V and J ends were trimmed by 4 bases and 2 bases, with 17 bases remaining between them. Per the germline V gene, CDR1 is MNHEY and CDR2 is SMNVEV (reference sequence). CDR3 protein: CASSSHRNHGTNEKLFF. In DNA, the CDR3 is TGTGCCAGCAGTTCGCACAGAAACCATGGGACTAATGAAAAACTGTTTTTT.

In nucleotides, the CDR3 is TGTGCCAGTACCTTCAGGGACAGAACTAACTATGGCTACACCTTC. The encoded protein is CASTFRDRTNYGYTF. The gene calls are TRBV19 and TRBJ1-2; 7 bases are a match to TRBD1. This CDR3 comprises 15 residues. Germline V lookup: CDR1 LNHDA, CDR2 SQIVND (reference sequence). J was trimmed by 0 bases and V by 7 bases; bases with no gene match: 8.

The chain links TRBV6-1 to TRBJ1-4; 10 bases agree with TRBD1. J was trimmed by 7 bases and V by 3 bases; bases with no gene match: 5. CDR1 and CDR2 (germline): MNHNS, SASEGT. The CDR3 sequence is 15 residues long. Written as DNA, the CDR3 is TGTGCCAGCAGTGAGGGACAGGGGTTAGGTGAAAAACTGTTTTTT. This gives the protein CASSEGQGLGEKLFF.

The V and J genes are TRBV5-4 and TRBJ1-2; TRBD1 matches 7 bases. The V segment lost 4 bases and the J segment 3 bases; nucleotides outside the gene matches: 12. The CDR3 has 16 amino acids. Per germline, CDR1 SGHNT and CDR2 YYREEE (reference sequence). DNA of the CDR3: TGTGCCAGCAGCATAGGGGGCCCTCGGGGTTACTATGGCTACACCTTC. Translating gives CASSIGGPRGYYGYTF. The variable domain in full, completed from reference TRBV5-4 and TRBJ1-2, reads ETGVTQSPTHLIKTRGQQVTLRCSSQSGHNTVSWYQQALGQGPQFIFQYYREEENGRGNFPPRFSGLQFPNYSSELNVNALELDDSALYLCASSIGGPRGYYGYTFGSGTRLTVV.

For this clone: Germline and junction disagree at one end, which may indicate a read error. The chain employs TRBV5-1 and TRBJ1-1; D perhaps matches TRBD1 (5 bases). This CDR3 spans 14 amino acids. Per the germline V gene, CDR1 is SGHRS and CDR2 is YFSETQ. The CDR3 region is CASSLRGGNTKAFF. As DNA, the CDR3 is TGCGCCAGCAGCTTGAGGGGAGGGAACACTAAAGCTTTCTTT. Full variable domain (rest looked up from reference TRBV5-1 and TRBJ1-1): KAGVTQTPRYLIKTRGQQVTLSCSPISGHRSVSWYQQTPGQGLQFLFEYFSETQRNKGNFPGRFSGRQFSNSRSEMNVSTLELGDSALYLCASSLRGGNTKAFFGQGTRLTVV.

This chain uses TRBV6-6 with TRBJ1-2, with a weak D call TRBD1 (5 bases). This CDR3 region has 13 residues. The germline V gene encodes CDR1 MNHNY and CDR2 SVGAGI (reference sequence). V was trimmed by 5 bases and J by 5 bases, leaving 12 bases between them. In DNA form, the CDR3 reads TGTGCCAGCAGTCCGACAGTGTCGTATGGCTACACCTTC. Residues: CASSPTVSYGYTF.

The chain links TRBV27 to TRBJ1-1, with 7 bases that match TRBD1. V gave up 3 bases and J gave up 1 base; unmatched junction bases: 5. CDR1 MNHEY and CDR2 SMNVEV come from the germline V gene (reference sequence). The CDR3 has 15 residues. CDR3 DNA: TGTGCCAGCAGTTTCTCCGGGACAGCGAACACTGAAGCTTTCTTT. Translated: CASSFSGTANTEAFF.

This chain joins TRBV28 and TRBJ2-1; possible D gene TRBD1, 5 bases. CDR3 length: 15 residues. Germline CDR1 and CDR2: MDHEN and SYDVKM. Trimming shortened V by 10 bases and J by 0 bases, and 16 bases separated the two germline ends. The CDR3 DNA follows: TGTGCCACAGGGCTTACACAGAGCTCCTACAATGAGCAGTTCTTC. It is translated as CATGLTQSSYNEQFF.